A single T cell receptor (beta chain) is shown here with its context. Its antigen is not known. The sample originates from a study of pediatric ulcerative colitis. General study results and limits: In rectum, acute severe colitis had expanded clones and less diversity. No controls had the two rectal clonotypes shared by ulcerative colitis patients.

V was clipped by 4 bases and J by 5 bases, with 15 bases between them. Germline CDR1 is LGHNA and CDR2 is YNFKEQ. The CDR3 has 14 residues. Sequencing was performed with immunoSEQ multiplex PCR; in TCRdb, only in-frame clones are kept and a portion is missing. Of some 43,000 clones in the sample, roughly 79% were seen once. One to two pinch biopsies were taken from the rectum during colonoscopy. The receptor was derived from a girl between 5 and 17 years old with moderate ulcerative colitis. This rearrangement joins TRBV4-2 to TRBJ2-7; D assignment may be TRBD1 or TRBD2 (5 bases each). Sequences were obtained from gut tissue. This chain's CDR3 is CASSPRAGSNEQYF. CDR3 nucleotide sequence: TGTGCCAGCAGCCCCAGGGCAGGGAGCAACGAGCAGTACTTC.